One sample yielded the 8 T cell receptor beta chains listed below, sequenced in a study of blood T cell repertoires in COVID-19. Sequencing was performed with immunoSEQ multiplex PCR; in TCRdb, only in-frame clones are kept and a portion is missing. The sample holds roughly 340,000 clones, about 89% seen once. The sample comprised peripheral blood. Receptors were obtained from a woman aged 45-65 years with COVID-19, enrolled during active disease.

CDR3 in amino acids: CSAVKTDTQYF. CDR3 in DNA: TGCAGTGCTGTCAAAACAGATACGCAGTATTTT. This sequence joins TRBV20-1 and TRBJ2-3; D is undetermined. Germline CDR1 and CDR2: DFQATT and SNEGSKA (reference sequence). V was trimmed by 5 bases and J by 3 bases, leaving 6 bases between them. The CDR3 sequence is 11 residues long.

The chain joins TRBV2 to TRBJ2-5; 8 bases agree with TRBD2. J was trimmed by 4 bases and V by 6 bases; bases with no gene match: 4. The CDR3 has 13 amino acids. CDR1 and CDR2 (germline): SNHLY, FYNNEI. CDR3 protein: CASSPGTRETQYF. CDR3 DNA: TGTGCCAGCAGCCCTGGGACTAGAGAGACCCAGTACTTC.

The rearrangement links TRBV5-8 to TRBJ2-3, with D possibly being TRBD1 (5 bases). Germline lookup yields CDR1 SGHTS and CDR2 YDEGEE. CDR3 length: 16 amino acids. V lost 4 bases and J 9 bases, leaving 24 bases between the germline ends. Written as DNA, the CDR3 is TGTGCCAGCAGCGATGAAATCCCGACATTGCAGGGAACGCAGTATTTT. It is translated as CASSDEIPTLQGTQYF.

The genes are TRBV24-1 and TRBJ2-1, with a weak D call TRBD1 (6 bases). Trimming took off 1 base at V and 1 base at J, with 7 bases between the two ends. CDR3 size: 15 residues. The germline V gene has CDR1 KGHDR and CDR2 SFDVKD. Here the CDR3 DNA reads TGTGCCACCAGTGATTTAGGGGGTTCCTACAATGAGCAGTTCTTC. Its translation is CATSDLGGSYNEQFF.

The chain is built from TRBV18 and TRBJ1-1, with D perhaps TRBD1 (6 bases). The germline gives CDR1 KGHSH, CDR2 LQKENI. CDR3 size: 15 residues. The V gene lost 4 bases and the J gene lost 1 base, with 13 bases spanning the gap. The chain's CDR3 is CASSLPGTRNTEAFF. CDR3 bases: TGTGCCAGCTCACTACCCGGGACACGGAACACTGAAGCTTTCTTT.

This chain joins TRBV25-1 and TRBJ1-5; D call uncertain. V dropped 3 bases and J dropped 0 bases, with 9 bases sitting between them. In germline, CDR1 is MGHDK, CDR2 SYGVNS. The CDR3 spans 15 residues. The CDR3: CASSDPQVSNQPQHF. CDR3 DNA: TGTGCCAGCAGTGACCCCCAGGTTAGCAATCAGCCCCAGCATTTT.

CDR3 nucleotides: TGTGCCAGCAGACGACAGGGATATTCCTACGAGCAGTACTTC. This encodes CASRRQGYSYEQYF. This sequence joins TRBV27 and TRBJ2-7; 7 positions match TRBD1. The CDR3 length is 14 residues. The germline CDR1 and CDR2 sequences are MNHEY and SMNVEV (reference sequence). V lost 6 bases to trimming and J lost 1 base; unmatched junction nucleotides: 6.

This sequence joins TRBV5-1 and TRBJ2-2, with 8 bases identical to TRBD2. J gave up 1 base and V 5 bases, and 13 bases lay outside the gene matches. Germline-derived CDR1 and CDR2 are SGHRS and YFSETQ. The CDR3 contains 18 residues. The CDR3 here is CASRWRPPGLENTGELFF. CDR3 nucleotide sequence: TGCGCCAGCAGGTGGAGACCGCCGGGACTAGAGAACACCGGGGAGCTGTTTTTT.